The rows below give T cell receptor beta chains drawn from one sample of a study of T-cell memory formation after mild COVID-19. Via MiXCR, TCRdb re-called the 5' RACE reads, giving one row per CDR3 protein. This table holds approximately 250,000 distinct CDR3 sequences, roughly 15% found once. Input material: PBMCs or a T cell subset sorted from them (not recorded which). The receptors stem from an adult woman who had mild COVID-19 (a few samples of this study predate the infection). Cell type and time point are not known. CDR3s include the opening cysteine and the closing phenylalanine or tryptophan. The size of a clone is reported for some rows only, either as once, few or many, or as a class for expanded clones.

clone_size,v_call,cdr3_aa
NA,TRBV7-9,CASSLASPRTYEQYF
NA,TRBV6-1,CASSGLSMGTDTQYF
many,TRBV18,CASSSNRDTEAFF
NA,TRBV6-1,CASRRTSTDTQYF
few,TRBV7-9,CASSFNRGNEQYF
NA,TRBV15,CATSGLAGGNNEQFF
few,TRBV15,CATSRDINSGQGIYTF
few,TRBV11-3,CASSLGYREYITGELFF
NA,TRBV7-2,CASSLDSGQLNEKLFF
few,TRBV3-1,CASSRRGQNSPLHF